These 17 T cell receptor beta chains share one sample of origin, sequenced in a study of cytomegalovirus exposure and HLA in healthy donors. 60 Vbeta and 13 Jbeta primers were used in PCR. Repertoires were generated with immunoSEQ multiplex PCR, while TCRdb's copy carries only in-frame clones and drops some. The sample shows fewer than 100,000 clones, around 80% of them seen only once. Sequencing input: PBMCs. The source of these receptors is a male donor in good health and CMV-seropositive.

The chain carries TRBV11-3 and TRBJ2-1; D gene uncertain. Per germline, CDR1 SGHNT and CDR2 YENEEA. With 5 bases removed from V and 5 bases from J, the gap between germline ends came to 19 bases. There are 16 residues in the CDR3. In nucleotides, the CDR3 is TGTGCCAGCAGCCCCGGAATCGGCTCGAGCGACAATGAGCAGTTCTTC. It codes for CASSPGIGSSDNEQFF.

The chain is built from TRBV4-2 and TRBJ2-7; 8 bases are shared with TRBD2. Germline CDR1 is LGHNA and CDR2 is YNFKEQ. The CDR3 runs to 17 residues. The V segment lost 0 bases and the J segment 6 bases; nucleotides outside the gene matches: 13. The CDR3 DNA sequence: TGTGCCAGCAGCCAAGAGCGTGGTTCGGGACTAGTAGGCGAGCAGTACTTC. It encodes CASSQERGSGLVGEQYF.

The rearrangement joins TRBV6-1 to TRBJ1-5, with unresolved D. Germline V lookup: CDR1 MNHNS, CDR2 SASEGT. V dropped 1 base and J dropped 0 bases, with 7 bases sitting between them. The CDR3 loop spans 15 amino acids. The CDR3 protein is CASSEEGGSNQPQHF. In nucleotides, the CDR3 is TGTGCCAGCAGTGAAGAAGGCGGTAGCAATCAGCCCCAGCATTTT.

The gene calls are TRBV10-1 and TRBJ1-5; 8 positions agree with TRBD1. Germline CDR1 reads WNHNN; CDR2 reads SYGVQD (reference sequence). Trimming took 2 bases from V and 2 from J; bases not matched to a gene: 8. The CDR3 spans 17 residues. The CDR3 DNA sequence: TGCGCCAGCAGTGAGGCGAGGGACAGGCAGGGCAATCAGCCCCAGCATTTT. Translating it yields CASSEARDRQGNQPQHF.

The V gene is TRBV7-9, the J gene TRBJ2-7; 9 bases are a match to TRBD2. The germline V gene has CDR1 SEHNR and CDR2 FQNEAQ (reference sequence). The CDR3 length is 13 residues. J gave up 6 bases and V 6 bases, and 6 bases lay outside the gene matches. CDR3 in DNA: TGTGCCAGCAGAATAGCGGGGGTCGGCGAGCAGTACTTC. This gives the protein CASRIAGVGEQYF.

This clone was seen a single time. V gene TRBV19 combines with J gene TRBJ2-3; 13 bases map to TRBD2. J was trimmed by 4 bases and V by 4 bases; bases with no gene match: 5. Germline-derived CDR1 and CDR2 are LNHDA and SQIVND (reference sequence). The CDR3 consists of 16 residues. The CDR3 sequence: CASSKLAGGYPDTQYF. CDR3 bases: TGTGCCAGTAGTAAACTAGCGGGAGGGTATCCAGATACGCAGTATTTT.

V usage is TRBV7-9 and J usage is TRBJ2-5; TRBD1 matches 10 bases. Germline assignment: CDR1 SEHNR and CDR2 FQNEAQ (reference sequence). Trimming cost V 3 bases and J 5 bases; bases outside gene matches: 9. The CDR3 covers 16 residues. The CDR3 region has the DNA TGTGCCAGCAGCTTGTTGCTGGACAGGGGGAGGGAGACCCAGTACTTC. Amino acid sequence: CASSLLLDRGRETQYF.

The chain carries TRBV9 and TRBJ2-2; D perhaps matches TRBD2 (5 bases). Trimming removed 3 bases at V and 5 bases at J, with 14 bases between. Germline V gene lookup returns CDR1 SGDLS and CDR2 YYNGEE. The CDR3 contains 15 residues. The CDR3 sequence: CASSASGLETGELFF. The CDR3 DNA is TGTGCCAGCAGCGCCAGCGGATTGGAGACCGGGGAGCTGTTTTTT.

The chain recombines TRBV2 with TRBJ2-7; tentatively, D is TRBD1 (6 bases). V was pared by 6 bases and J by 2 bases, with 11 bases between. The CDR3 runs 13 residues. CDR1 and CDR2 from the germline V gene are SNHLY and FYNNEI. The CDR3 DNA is TGTGCCAGCAGCAGGGGATTTCCCTACGAGCAGTACTTC. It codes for CASSRGFPYEQYF.

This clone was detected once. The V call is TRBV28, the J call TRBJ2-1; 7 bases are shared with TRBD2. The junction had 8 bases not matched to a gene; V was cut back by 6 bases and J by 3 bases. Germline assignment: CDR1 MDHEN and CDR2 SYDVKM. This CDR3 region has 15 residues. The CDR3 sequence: CASSPSGKYYNEQFF. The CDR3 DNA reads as TGTGCCAGCAGCCCAAGCGGGAAATACTACAATGAGCAGTTCTTC.

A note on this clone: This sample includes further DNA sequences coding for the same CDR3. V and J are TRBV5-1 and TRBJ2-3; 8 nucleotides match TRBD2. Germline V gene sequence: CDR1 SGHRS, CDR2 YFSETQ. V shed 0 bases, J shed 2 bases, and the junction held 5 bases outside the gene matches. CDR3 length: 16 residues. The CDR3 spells CASSLGSSGSTDTQYF. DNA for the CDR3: TGCGCCAGCAGCTTGGGTTCTAGCGGGTCCACAGATACGCAGTATTTT.

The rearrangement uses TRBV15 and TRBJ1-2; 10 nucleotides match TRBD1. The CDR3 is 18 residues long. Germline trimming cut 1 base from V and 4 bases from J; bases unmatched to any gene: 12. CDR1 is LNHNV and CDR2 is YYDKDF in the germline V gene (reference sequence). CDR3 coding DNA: TGTGCCACCAGCAGAGGTCTACCGACAGGGGGCAGGGGCTATGGCTACACCTTC. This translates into CATSRGLPTGGRGYGYTF. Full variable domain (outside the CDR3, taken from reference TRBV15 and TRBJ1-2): DAMVIQNPRYQVTQFGKPVTLSCSQTLNHNVMYWYQQKSSQAPKLLFHYYDKDFNNEADTPDNFQSRRPNTSFCFLDIRSPGLGDTAMYLCATSRGLPTGGRGYGYTFGSGTRLTVV.

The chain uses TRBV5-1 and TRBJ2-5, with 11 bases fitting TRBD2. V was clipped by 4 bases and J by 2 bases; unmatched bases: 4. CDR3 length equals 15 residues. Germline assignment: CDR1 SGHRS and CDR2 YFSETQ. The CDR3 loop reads CASSTGLAVQETQYF. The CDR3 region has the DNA TGCGCCAGCAGCACGGGACTAGCGGTACAAGAGACCCAGTACTTC.

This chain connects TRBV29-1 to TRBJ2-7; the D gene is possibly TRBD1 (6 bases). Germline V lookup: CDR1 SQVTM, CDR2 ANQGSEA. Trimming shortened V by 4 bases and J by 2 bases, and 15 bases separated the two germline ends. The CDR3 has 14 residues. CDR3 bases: TGCAGCGTTGCGATAGGGGGTTCCACCTACGAGCAGTACTTC. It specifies CSVAIGGSTYEQYF.

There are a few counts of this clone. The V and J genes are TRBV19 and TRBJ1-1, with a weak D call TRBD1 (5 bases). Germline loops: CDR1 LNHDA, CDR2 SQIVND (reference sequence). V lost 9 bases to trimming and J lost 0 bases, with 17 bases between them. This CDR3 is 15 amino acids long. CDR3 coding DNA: TGTGCCAGCCTGACTGCACTGGGGCTGAACACTGAAGCTTTCTTT. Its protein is CASLTALGLNTEAFF.

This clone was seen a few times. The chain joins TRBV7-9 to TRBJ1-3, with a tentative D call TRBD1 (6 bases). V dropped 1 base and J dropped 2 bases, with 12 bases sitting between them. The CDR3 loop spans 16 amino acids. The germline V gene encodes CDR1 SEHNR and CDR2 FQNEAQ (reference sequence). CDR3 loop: CASSLVSGTTGNTIYF. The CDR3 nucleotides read TGTGCCAGCAGCTTAGTTTCAGGGACAACTGGAAACACCATATATTTT.

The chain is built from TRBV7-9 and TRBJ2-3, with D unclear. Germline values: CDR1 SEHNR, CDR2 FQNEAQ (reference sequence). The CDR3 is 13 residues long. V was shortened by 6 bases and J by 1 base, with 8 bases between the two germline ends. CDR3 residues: CASSPSGTDTQYF. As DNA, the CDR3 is TGTGCCAGCAGTCCCAGTGGCACAGATACGCAGTATTTT.